The 22 T cell receptor beta chains given below trace back to one sample, sequenced in a study of blood T cell repertoires in COVID-19. This table comes from immunoSEQ multiplex PCR, and its TCRdb copy is limited to in-frame clones, with some not included. The sample includes around 200,000 clones, around nine tenths of them seen just once. The sequencing input was peripheral blood. The source is a man between 40 and 49 years old with active or convalescent COVID-19.

By share, this clone ranks as medium-sized. This chain connects TRBV21-1 to TRBJ2-7; no DNA check was done on the table's D call, TRBD2. TRBV21-1 is listed as a pseudogene. The CDR3 has 14 amino acids. The CDR3 loop is CASSKRGSCFREYF. CDR3 nucleotides: TGTGCCAGCAGCAAGCGGGGCAGTTGCTTTAGGGAGTACTTC.

The chain couples TRBV28 to TRBJ1-4; D gene unclear. Trimming took off 4 bases at V and 8 bases at J, with 8 bases between the two ends. Germline CDR1 reads MDHEN; CDR2 reads SYDVKM. The CDR3 consists of 12 residues. As DNA, the CDR3 is TGTGCCAGCAGTTACAGTGGGGAAAAACTGTTTTTT. It encodes CASSYSGEKLFF.

V and J are TRBV11-2 and TRBJ2-3; 8 positions match TRBD2. Trimming cost V 2 bases and J 2 bases; bases outside gene matches: 3. From germline, CDR1 is SGHAT and CDR2 FQNNGV. This CDR3 has 15 residues. CDR3 sequence: CASSLNSGTTDTQYF. CDR3 DNA: TGTGCCAGCAGCTTAAATAGCGGGACCACAGATACGCAGTATTTT. The entire variable domain, with the rest obtained from reference TRBV11-2 and TRBJ2-3, is as follows: EAGVAQSPRYKIIEKRQSVAFWCNPISGHATLYWYQQILGQGPKLLIQFQNNGVVDDSQLPKDRFSAERLKGVDSTLKIQPAKLEDSAVYLCASSLNSGTTDTQYFGPGTRLTVL.

The chain recombines TRBV4-1 with TRBJ1-4; TRBD1 is a possible D gene (5 bases). In germline, CDR1 is MGHRA, CDR2 YSYEKL. With 2 bases removed from V and 6 bases from J, the gap between germline ends came to 13 bases. The CDR3 contains 15 residues. This CDR3 is CASSQSGRDDEKLFF. CDR3 nucleotide sequence: TGCGCCAGCAGCCAATCAGGCAGGGATGATGAAAAACTGTTTTTT.

The rearrangement uses TRBV27 and TRBJ2-3, with a tentative D call TRBD2 (5 bases). Germline V gene sequence: CDR1 MNHEY, CDR2 SMNVEV (reference sequence). V was shortened by 3 bases and J by 2 bases, with 15 bases between the two germline ends. The CDR3 is 16 amino acids. CDR3 DNA: TGTGCCAGCAGTTTGAGGGTTTGGGGTCACACAGATACGCAGTATTTT. This sequence encodes CASSLRVWGHTDTQYF.

This clone was seen only once. The CDR3 sequence: CASSTPGQGDEKLFF. Written as DNA, the CDR3 is TGCGCCAGCAGCACACCGGGACAGGGCGATGAAAAACTGTTTTTT. The chain employs TRBV4-1 and TRBJ1-4; 9 bases line up with TRBD1. V was clipped by 5 bases and J by 6 bases; unmatched bases: 7. The CDR3 covers 15 residues. Germline CDR1 MGHRA, CDR2 YSYEKL.

The V gene is TRBV18, the J gene TRBJ1-1; 8 bases are shared with TRBD1. Losses at the gene ends were 5 bases for V and 1 base for J; bases not matched to a gene: 0. The CDR3 length is 13 residues. Germline CDR1 KGHSH, CDR2 LQKENI. As DNA, the CDR3 is TGTGCCAGCTCAGGACAGGGGAACACTGAAGCTTTCTTT. Amino acid sequence: CASSGQGNTEAFF.

This chain joins TRBV18 and TRBJ2-2, with 9 positions matching TRBD1. Trimming removed 2 bases from V and 6 bases from J; junction bases left unmatched: 10. The germline V gene has CDR1 KGHSH and CDR2 LQKENI. There are 17 residues in the CDR3. The CDR3 nucleotides are TGTGCCAGCTCACCAAGGTCGGGACAGGGAAGACCCGGGGAGCTGTTTTTT. Its translation is CASSPRSGQGRPGELFF.

The J gene is TRBJ1-3, the V gene TRBV28; 11 bases line up with TRBD1. The V gene's germline CDR1 is MDHEN and CDR2 SYDVKM. The CDR3 extends over 16 amino acids. Unmatched junction bases numbered 7, after V lost 5 bases and J lost 4 bases. CDR3: CASSRDRGKEGNTIYF. In nucleotides, the CDR3 is TGTGCCAGCAGTCGGGACAGGGGGAAGGAAGGAAACACCATATATTTT.

The chain links TRBV5-1 to TRBJ2-2; 7 bases are shared with TRBD1. The germline V gene encodes CDR1 SGHRS and CDR2 YFSETQ. J gave up 4 bases and V 4 bases, and 10 bases lay outside the gene matches. The CDR3 has 16 residues. CDR3 nucleotide sequence: TGCGCCAGCAGCCCCCAATCAACAGGGGCCACCGGGGAGCTGTTTTTT. This codes for CASSPQSTGATGELFF.

This chain joins TRBV11-3 and TRBJ1-2, with TRBD1 as a possible D gene (5 bases). Germline CDR1 reads SGHNT; CDR2 reads YENEEA. Trimming shortened V by 5 bases and J by 6 bases, and 13 bases separated the two germline ends. This CDR3 spans 13 amino acids. This chain's CDR3 is CASSLYGGDGYTF. The CDR3 DNA sequence: TGTGCCAGCAGCCTCTACGGGGGGGATGGCTACACCTTC.

V and J are TRBV24-1 and TRBJ2-1, with D unresolved. The V and J ends lost 3 bases and 7 bases respectively, with 9 bases between them. The CDR3 extends over 13 amino acids. In germline, CDR1 is KGHDR, CDR2 SFDVKD. The CDR3 loop is CATSDSRLNEQFF. DNA for the CDR3: TGTGCCACCAGTGATAGCAGGTTAAATGAGCAGTTCTTC.

V usage is TRBV9 and J usage is TRBJ2-6; a possible D gene is TRBD2 (6 bases). Trimming cost V 0 bases and J 0 bases, with 16 bases left between them. CDR1 is SGDLS, CDR2 YYNGEE, per germline. The CDR3 sequence is 19 residues long. The CDR3 DNA is TGTGCCAGCAGCGTAGATCTGGCGGGACCCATCTCTGGGGCCAACGTCCTGACTTTC. Translation gives CASSVDLAGPISGANVLTF.

The chain recombines TRBV28 with TRBJ1-2; D is unresolved. The CDR3 spans 11 residues. The V end lost 3 bases, the J end lost 7 bases, and 6 bases lay between the germline ends. CDR1 and CDR2 (germline): MDHEN, SYDVKM. CDR3 amino acids: CASSFNGGYTF. In DNA, the CDR3 is TGTGCCAGCAGTTTTAACGGTGGCTACACCTTC.

The chain is built from TRBV19 and TRBJ2-4; D is uncertain. There are 15 residues in the CDR3. Trimming took off 3 bases at V and 3 bases at J, with 12 bases between the two ends. The germline CDR1 and CDR2 sequences are LNHDA and SQIVND (reference sequence). The CDR3 is CASSIWASDKNIQYF. CDR3 coding DNA: TGTGCCAGTAGTATCTGGGCCTCGGACAAAAACATTCAGTACTTC.

The V gene is TRBV7-9, the J gene TRBJ1-5; D not certain. This CDR3 has 15 residues. The V end lost 4 bases, the J end lost 0 bases, and 10 bases lay between the germline ends. Germline V gene sequence: CDR1 SEHNR, CDR2 FQNEAQ (reference sequence). CDR3 protein: CASSSSGSSNQPQHF. The CDR3 coding sequence is TGTGCCAGCAGCTCGTCGGGTTCTAGCAATCAGCCCCAGCATTTT. Using reference TRBV7-9 and TRBJ1-5 for the parts outside the CDR3, the full variable domain is DTGVSQNPRHKITKRGQNVTFRCDPISEHNRLYWYRQTLGQGPEFLTYFQNEAQLEKSRLLSDRFSAERPKGSFSTLEIQRTEQGDSAMYLCASSSSGSSNQPQHFGDGTRLSIL.

There are a few counts of this clone. J is TRBJ1-2 and V is TRBV28, with D tentatively TRBD1 (5 bases). The V end lost 3 bases, the J end lost 4 bases, and 18 bases lay between the germline ends. There are 16 residues in the CDR3. Germline values: CDR1 MDHEN, CDR2 SYDVKM. This CDR3 is CASSFGRAAVTYGYTF. DNA for the CDR3: TGTGCCAGCAGTTTCGGCAGGGCTGCGGTTACCTATGGCTACACCTTC.

The chain combines TRBV19 with TRBJ2-7, with 7 positions matching TRBD1. The V gene's germline CDR1 is LNHDA and CDR2 SQIVND (reference sequence). V trimming: 11 bases; J trimming: 4 bases; junction bases outside the gene matches: 14. This CDR3 region has 14 residues. This CDR3 reads CAGKTGHLGYEQYF. The CDR3 nucleotides read TGTGCCGGGAAGACAGGGCACCTTGGGTACGAGCAGTACTTC.

Only a few counts were recorded for this clone. The chain links TRBV19 to TRBJ1-1, with 7 bases aligning to TRBD1. Unmatched junction bases numbered 5, after V lost 9 bases and J lost 1 base. CDR3 size: 13 residues. The germline gives CDR1 LNHDA, CDR2 SQIVND (reference sequence). The DNA of the CDR3 is TGTGCCAGCAGACAGGGTAGGAACACTGAAGCTTTCTTT. Amino acid sequence: CASRQGRNTEAFF.

This chain uses TRBV2 with TRBJ1-5, with 10 bases that match TRBD1. With V trimmed by 4 bases and J by 5 bases, 8 bases remained unmatched. Germline V gene lookup returns CDR1 SNHLY and CDR2 FYNNEI. This CDR3 is built from 16 residues. The CDR3: CASSAIRQGADQPQHF. DNA for the CDR3: TGTGCCAGCAGTGCGATACGACAGGGGGCAGATCAGCCCCAGCATTTT.

This clone was counted once. V and J are TRBV7-2 and TRBJ1-1, with 8 bases matching TRBD1. From germline, CDR1 is SGHTA and CDR2 FQGNSA. The CDR3 consists of 15 residues. Trimming cost V 5 bases and J 4 bases; bases outside gene matches: 9. The CDR3 spells CASSPRGRDGTEAFF. CDR3 in DNA: TGTGCCAGCAGCCCCAGGGGGCGGGATGGCACTGAAGCTTTCTTT.

This clone came up once. The chain combines TRBV4-3 with TRBJ2-2; possibly TRBD2 for D (6 bases). This CDR3 region has 16 residues. Germline CDR1 and CDR2: LGHNA and YSLEER. Trimming cost V 3 bases and J 1 base, with 12 bases left between them. As DNA, the CDR3 is TGCGCCAGCAGCCAGCAGGGACTTATGAACACCGGGGAGCTGTTTTTT. Residues: CASSQQGLMNTGELFF.